Below, one T cell receptor (beta chain) is given with its context. The antigen remains unidentified. The sample comes from a study of T cell clones after liver transplantation. Study outcomes and limitations: Post-transplant time points were not standardized, so conclusions are preliminary.

The germline V gene encodes CDR1 SNHLY and CDR2 FYNNEI. The CDR3 has 15 amino acids. J was trimmed by 3 bases and V by 2 bases; bases with no gene match: 2. Assay used: immunoSEQ multiplex PCR; TCRdb lists only in-frame clones, some missing. Here the sample spans some 59,000 clones, 71% being singletons. This clonotype originated in a human donor who received a liver transplant. V is TRBV2 and J is TRBJ2-2; 8 nucleotides align to TRBD1. The sequencing here drew on CD4+ T cells from blood, taken before liver transplant. As DNA, the CDR3 is TGTGCCAGCAGTGAACAGGGGGCGGACACCGGGGAGCTGTTTTTT. Protein product: CASSEQGADTGELFF.